This TCR beta chain comes out of a study of T cells in localized non-small cell lung cancer (dated by TCRdb to 2020 to 2022). For the wider study: The study analyzed T cell repertoires of 236 early-stage NSCLC patients, comparing tumors and uninvolved tumor-adjacent lungs. The cohort consisted of a few hundred treatment-naive NSCLC patients whose localized lung tumors had been resected. Of the NSCLC patients, 120 to 150 were male and around 99 were female, and the mean age was roughly 61 years.

General conclusions and limits of the study: Because multi-region sequencing of the tumors was not done, intratumor heterogeneity could not be ruled out. Uninvolved tumor-adjacent lung showed the highest T cell clonality, higher than tumor, which suggests more focused antigenic responses in the adjacent lung. Longer overall survival was associated with higher T cell density in blood, whereas shorter survival was associated with higher clonality in adjacent lung. A median of roughly 56 of the top 100 tumor clones were detected in paired uninvolved adjacent lung, and 28 of these tumor clones were also found among the top 100 clones of the paired uninvolved adjacent lung. Because the study design was exploratory, TCR variables were selected using unadjusted p-values without false-discovery rate correction.

Deletion took 7 bases off V and 5 bases off J, with a span of 11 bases between the germline ends. The germline V gene (reference sequence) specifies LNHDA as CDR1 and SQIVND as CDR2. The CDR3 starts with the cysteine, ends with the phenylalanine, and has 12 residues. The only DNA kept is the CDR3, 36 bases in frame from the first base. At diagnosis, peripheral blood, uninvolved tumor-adjacent lung and tumor were collected and were preserved as a mix of fresh-frozen and FFPE material. For TCR repertoire profiling, the blood samples were analyzed as peripheral blood mononuclear cells. TCR beta CDR3 regions were sequenced from DNA using the immunoSEQ Assay. As for the original processing: To compute T cell density, TCR beta template counts were normalized to usable DNA, which was estimated by amplifying housekeeping genes. Richness was estimated with the preseqR package, extrapolating to 400,000 templates for PBMC samples and 120,000 templates for tissue samples. Clonality was defined by subtracting Pielou's evenness from one. To identify tissue-enriched TCRs, differential abundance testing was run on productive amino-acid clonotypes with a minimum total count of 5 and an alpha of 0.1. The Jaccard Index and the Morisita Overlap Index were used to measure repertoire overlap between compartments. GLIPH grouped TCR beta CDR3s together with public tetramer-defined viral CDR3s, and a viral motif had to include at least three viral sequences and also show V-gene enrichment. The immuneACCESS repertoire file appears here via TCRdb, limited to in-frame rearrangements. These files lack a portion of the clones; in checked studies, under half of the deficit traces to unresolved V genes, and the cause of the others is not known. The V and J calls and the clone size are those of that table, but D and trimming were determined from the DNA. This sample is represented by more than 45,000 clones; approximately 75% of them were singletons. Roughly 17% of the sample belongs to the ten largest clones.

Concerning this clone: Which antigen it targets is not known. No clone much larger than this one lies a single base away; base qualities are absent.

The chain uses TRBV19 and TRBJ1-2; possibly the D gene is TRBD1, per 6 matching bases. This sample comprised peripheral blood, obtained before any cancer treatment. This TCR derives from a man aged 35 to 69 with stage I squamous cell lung carcinoma. The sequence in DNA is TGTGCCAGTAAAGGGACACAATATGGCTACACCTTC. This sequence encodes CASKGTQYGYTF. With the portions outside the CDR3 filled from the reference TRBV19 and TRBJ1-2 genes, the complete variable region becomes DGGITQSPKYLFRKEGQNVTLSCEQNLNHDAMYWYRQDPGQGLRLIYYSQIVNDFQKGDIAEGYSVSREKKESFPLTVTSAQKNPTAFYLCASKGTQYGYTFGSGTRLTVV.